The 8 T cell receptor beta chains listed next were all sequenced from one sample in a study of identical twins. TCRdb reanalysed the 5' RACE reads using MiXCR and keeps one entry per CDR3 protein. This table holds about 550,000 distinct CDR3 sequences, about a fifth found once. This same sample was also taken into another study, of yellow fever vaccine responses in identical twins.

Material for sequencing was CD4+ T cells sorted from blood. The source is a woman between 18 and 29 years old in good health.

This clonotype has more than one count but fewer than ten. The rearrangement links TRBV12-3 or TRBV12-4 to TRBJ2-1, with a possible D match to TRBD2 (7 bases). This CDR3 contains 11 residues. Trimming removed 6 bases at V and 15 bases at J, with 15 bases between. CDR3 in amino acids: CASRKGGEGFF. The CDR3 DNA reads as TGTGCCAGCAGAAAAGGGGGGGAGGGGTTCTTC.

The chain carries TRBV14 and TRBJ2-1; 7 nucleotides line up with TRBD2. Germline trimming cut 1 base from V and 7 bases from J; bases unmatched to any gene: 7. Germline V gene data show CDR1 as SGHDN and CDR2 as FVKESK. The CDR3 contains 15 residues. CDR3 loop: CASSQGGGVVNEQFF. The CDR3 DNA sequence: TGTGCCAGCAGCCAAGGCGGGGGAGTAGTGAATGAGCAGTTCTTC. Full variable domain (missing parts from reference TRBV14 and TRBJ2-1): EAGVTQFPSHSVIEKGQTVTLRCDPISGHDNLYWYRRVMGKEIKFLLHFVKESKQDESGMPNNRFLAERTGGTYSTLKVQPAELEDSGVYFCASSQGGGVVNEQFFGPGTRLTVL.

The J gene is TRBJ2-7, the V gene TRBV7-6, with D perhaps assigned TRBD1 or TRBD2 (5 bases each). This CDR3 is 15 amino acids long. Germline CDR1 is SGHVS and CDR2 is FNYEAQ. V dropped 0 bases and J dropped 0 bases, with 9 bases sitting between them. CDR3 DNA: TGTGCCAGCAGCTTAGCGCCAGGGAGCTCCTACGAGCAGTACGTC. As protein: CASSLAPGSSYEQYV.

The table lists this clonotype with a few counts. The rearrangement links TRBV7-2 to TRBJ2-1; D is possibly TRBD1 or TRBD2 (6 bases each). The CDR3 sequence is 16 residues long. Germline-derived CDR1 and CDR2 are SGHTA and FQGNSA. Trimming pared 2 bases from V and 9 bases from J, leaving 20 bases between. CDR3 residues: CASSLLGGLGGGEQFF. The CDR3 DNA reads TGTGCCAGCAGCTTATTGGGGGGCTTGGGGGGCGGTGAGCAGTTCTTC.

This rearrangement joins TRBV4-1 to TRBJ1-4, with 7 bases lining up with TRBD1. The CDR3 is 15 residues long. CDR1 and CDR2 from the germline V gene are MGHRA and YSYEKL. The V gene end was trimmed by 2 bases and the J gene end by 8 bases; junction bases not matched to a gene: 8. CDR3 coding DNA: TGCGCCAGCAGCCAACCCCAGGGGGGAGGAGAAAAACTGTTTTTT. Amino acids: CASSQPQGGGEKLFF.

This rearrangement joins TRBV18 to TRBJ2-1; 10 positions match TRBD2. The CDR3 is 17 amino acids. The germline gives CDR1 KGHSH, CDR2 LQKENI. J gave up 7 bases and V 8 bases, and 17 bases lay outside the gene matches. CDR3 in DNA: TGTGCCAGCCAACCCGCGAGCGGGGGGGCCCAGGCGAATGAGCAGTTCTTC. This codes for CASQPASGGAQANEQFF. Full variable domain (rest looked up from reference TRBV18 and TRBJ2-1): NAGVMQNPRHLVRRRGQEARLRCSPMKGHSHVYWYRQLPEEGLKFMVYLQKENIIDESGMPKERFSAEFPKEGPSILRIQQVVRGDSAAYFCASQPASGGAQANEQFFGPGTRLTVL.

V and J are TRBV5-1 and TRBJ1-1; no clear D gene. Trimming removed 4 bases from V and 4 bases from J, with 11 bases in between. Germline V gene sequence: CDR1 SGHRS, CDR2 YFSETQ. The CDR3 length is 13 residues. CDR3 coding DNA: TGCGCCAGCAGCCCCACTTGGGGCACTGAAGCTTTCTTT. This encodes CASSPTWGTEAFF.

This clonotype occurred a few times. This sequence joins TRBV15 and TRBJ1-2, with TRBD1 matching 7 bases. This CDR3 has 12 residues. The germline CDR1 and CDR2 sequences are LNHNV and YYDKDF (reference sequence). V trimming: 2 bases; J trimming: 14 bases; junction bases outside the gene matches: 8. CDR3 sequence: CATSRHDRDRTF. DNA of the CDR3: TGTGCCACCAGCAGACACGACAGGGATCGGACCTTC.